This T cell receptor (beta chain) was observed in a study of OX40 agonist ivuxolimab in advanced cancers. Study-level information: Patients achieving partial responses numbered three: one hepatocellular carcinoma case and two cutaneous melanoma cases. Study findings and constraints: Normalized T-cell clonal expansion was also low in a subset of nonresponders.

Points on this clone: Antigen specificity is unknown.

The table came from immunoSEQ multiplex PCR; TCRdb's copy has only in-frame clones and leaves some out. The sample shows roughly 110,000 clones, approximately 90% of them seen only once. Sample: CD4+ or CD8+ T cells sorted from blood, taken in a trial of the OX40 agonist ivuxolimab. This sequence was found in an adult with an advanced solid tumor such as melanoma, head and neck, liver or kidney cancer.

CDR3 nucleotide sequence: TGTGCCAGCAGTTCCGGGACAGGGGGCTTCTACGAGCAGTACTTC. It specifies CASSSGTGGFYEQYF. The chain combines TRBV11-2 with TRBJ2-7; TRBD1 aligns across 12 bases. This CDR3 has 15 amino acids. V was pared by 6 bases and J by 3 bases, with 6 bases of the junction left unmatched. Per the germline V gene, CDR1 is SGHAT and CDR2 is FQNNGV.